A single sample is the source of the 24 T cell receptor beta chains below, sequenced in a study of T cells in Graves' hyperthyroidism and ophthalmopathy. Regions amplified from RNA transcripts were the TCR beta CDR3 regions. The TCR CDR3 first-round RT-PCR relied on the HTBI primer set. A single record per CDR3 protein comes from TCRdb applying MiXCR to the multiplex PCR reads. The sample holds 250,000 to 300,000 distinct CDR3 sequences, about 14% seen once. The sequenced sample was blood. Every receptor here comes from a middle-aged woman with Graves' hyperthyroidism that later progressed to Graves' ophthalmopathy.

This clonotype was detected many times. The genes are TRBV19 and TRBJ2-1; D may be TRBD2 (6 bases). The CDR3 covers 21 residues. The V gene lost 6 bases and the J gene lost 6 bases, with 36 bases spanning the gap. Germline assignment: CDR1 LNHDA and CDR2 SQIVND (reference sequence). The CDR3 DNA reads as TGTGCCAGTAGCCACCGGGACTCGAAAGGACAAGCCGGAGGGTATGGCAATGAGCAGTTCTTC. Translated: CASSHRDSKGQAGGYGNEQFF.

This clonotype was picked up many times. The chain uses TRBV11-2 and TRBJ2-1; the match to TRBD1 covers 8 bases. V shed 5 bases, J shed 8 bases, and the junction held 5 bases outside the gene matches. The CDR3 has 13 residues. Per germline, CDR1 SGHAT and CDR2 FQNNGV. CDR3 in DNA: TGTGCCAGCAGCCGAGACAGGGGTGATGAGCAGTTCTTC. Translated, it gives CASSRDRGDEQFF.

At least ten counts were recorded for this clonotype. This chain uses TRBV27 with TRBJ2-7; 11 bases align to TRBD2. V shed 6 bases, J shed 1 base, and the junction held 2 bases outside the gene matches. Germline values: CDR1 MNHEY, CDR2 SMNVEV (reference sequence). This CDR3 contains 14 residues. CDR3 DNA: TGTGCCAGCAGAGGACTAGCGGGTTCCTACGAGCAGTACTTC. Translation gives CASRGLAGSYEQYF.

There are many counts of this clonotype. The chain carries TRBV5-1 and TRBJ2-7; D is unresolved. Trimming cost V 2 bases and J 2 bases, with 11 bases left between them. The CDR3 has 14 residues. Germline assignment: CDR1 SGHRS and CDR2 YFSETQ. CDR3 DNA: TGCGCCAGCAGCTTTTCCGGCAGTACCTACGAGCAGTACTTC. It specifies CASSFSGSTYEQYF.

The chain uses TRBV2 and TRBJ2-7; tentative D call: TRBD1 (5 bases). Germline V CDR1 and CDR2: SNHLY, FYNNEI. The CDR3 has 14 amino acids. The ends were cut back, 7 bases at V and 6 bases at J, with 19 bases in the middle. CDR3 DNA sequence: TGTGCCAGCACGAGCGAGCAGGGAACGGGCGAGCAGTACTTC. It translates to CASTSEQGTGEQYF.

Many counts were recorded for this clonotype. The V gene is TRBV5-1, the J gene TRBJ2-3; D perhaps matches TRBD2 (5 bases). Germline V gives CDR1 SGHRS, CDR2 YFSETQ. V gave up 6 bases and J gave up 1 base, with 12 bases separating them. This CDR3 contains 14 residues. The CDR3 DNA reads TGCGCCAGCACTCGGCAGGAGGGCACAGATACGCAGTATTTT. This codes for CASTRQEGTDTQYF.

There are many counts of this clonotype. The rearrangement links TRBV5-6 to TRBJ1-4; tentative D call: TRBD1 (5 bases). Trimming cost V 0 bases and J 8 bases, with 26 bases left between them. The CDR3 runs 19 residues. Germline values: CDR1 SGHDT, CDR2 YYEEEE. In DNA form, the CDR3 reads TGTGCCAGCAGCTTGGGCCATTGGGGCCGAGAAAGAGACGGCGAAAAACTGTTTTTT. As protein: CASSLGHWGRERDGEKLFF.

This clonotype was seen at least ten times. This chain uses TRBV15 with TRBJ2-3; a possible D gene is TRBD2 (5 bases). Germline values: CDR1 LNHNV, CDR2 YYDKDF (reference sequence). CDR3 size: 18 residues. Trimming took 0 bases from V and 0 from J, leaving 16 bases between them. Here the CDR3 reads CATSRDLRRVTSTDTQYF. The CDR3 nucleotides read TGTGCCACCAGCAGAGATCTCCGGCGGGTTACCAGCACAGATACGCAGTATTTT.

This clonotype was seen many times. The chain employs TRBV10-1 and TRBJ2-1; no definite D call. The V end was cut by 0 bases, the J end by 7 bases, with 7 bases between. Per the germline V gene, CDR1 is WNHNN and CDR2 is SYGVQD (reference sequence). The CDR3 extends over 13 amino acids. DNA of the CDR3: TGCGCCAGCAGTGAGTCGTTAGTTAATGAGCAGTTCTTC. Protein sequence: CASSESLVNEQFF.

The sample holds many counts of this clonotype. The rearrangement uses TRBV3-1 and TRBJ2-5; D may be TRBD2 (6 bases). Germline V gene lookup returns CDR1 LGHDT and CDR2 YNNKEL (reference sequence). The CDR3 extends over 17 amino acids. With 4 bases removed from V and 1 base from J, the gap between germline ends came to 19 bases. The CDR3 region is CASSLAAGGAIQETQYF. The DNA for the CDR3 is TGTGCCAGCAGCCTTGCTGCTGGCGGGGCTATCCAAGAGACCCAGTACTTC.

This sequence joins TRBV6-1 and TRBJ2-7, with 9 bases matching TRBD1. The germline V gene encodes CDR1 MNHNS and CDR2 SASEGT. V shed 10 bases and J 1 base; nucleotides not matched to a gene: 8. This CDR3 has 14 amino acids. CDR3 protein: CATPSDRGSYEQYF. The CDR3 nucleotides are TGTGCCACACCTAGCGACAGGGGGTCCTACGAGCAGTACTTC.

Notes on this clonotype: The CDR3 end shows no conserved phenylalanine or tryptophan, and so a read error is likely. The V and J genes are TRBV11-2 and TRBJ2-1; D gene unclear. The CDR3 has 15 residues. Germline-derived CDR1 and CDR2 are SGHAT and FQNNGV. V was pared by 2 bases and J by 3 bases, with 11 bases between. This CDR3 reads CASSLTLGCYNEQFV. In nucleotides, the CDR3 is TGTGCCAGCAGCTTAACGCTGGGCTGCTACAATGAGCAGTTCGTC.

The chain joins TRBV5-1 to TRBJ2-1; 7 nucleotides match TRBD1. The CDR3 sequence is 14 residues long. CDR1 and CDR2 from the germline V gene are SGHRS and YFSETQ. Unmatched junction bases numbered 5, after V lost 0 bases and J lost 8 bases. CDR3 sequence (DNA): TGCGCCAGCAGCTTGGGACAGGGACGGGATGAGCAGTTCTTC. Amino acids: CASSLGQGRDEQFF.

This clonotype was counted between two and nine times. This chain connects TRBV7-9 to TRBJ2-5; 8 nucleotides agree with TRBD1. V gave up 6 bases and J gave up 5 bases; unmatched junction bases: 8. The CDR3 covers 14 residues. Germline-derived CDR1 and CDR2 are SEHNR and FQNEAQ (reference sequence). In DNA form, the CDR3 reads TGTGCCAGCAGATCCTTAGACAGGGGCGAGACCCAGTACTTC. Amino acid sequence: CASRSLDRGETQYF.

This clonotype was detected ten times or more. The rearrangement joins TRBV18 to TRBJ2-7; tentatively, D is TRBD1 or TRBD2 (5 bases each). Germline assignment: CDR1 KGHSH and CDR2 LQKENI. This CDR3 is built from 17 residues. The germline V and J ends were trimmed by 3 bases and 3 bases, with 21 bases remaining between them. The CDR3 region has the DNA TGTGCCAGCTCACCGGACTTAGAAATTAAGGGGATCTACGAGCAGTACTTC. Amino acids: CASSPDLEIKGIYEQYF.

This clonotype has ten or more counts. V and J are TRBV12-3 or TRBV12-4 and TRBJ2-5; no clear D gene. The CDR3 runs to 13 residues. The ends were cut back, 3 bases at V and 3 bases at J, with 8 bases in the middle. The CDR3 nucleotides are TGTGCCAGCAGTTTCGGCAGAAAAGAGACCCAGTACTTC. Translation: CASSFGRKETQYF.

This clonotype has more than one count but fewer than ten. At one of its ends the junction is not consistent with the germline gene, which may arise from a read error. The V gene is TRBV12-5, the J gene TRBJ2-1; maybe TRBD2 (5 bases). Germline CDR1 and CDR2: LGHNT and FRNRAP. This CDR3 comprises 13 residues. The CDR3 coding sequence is TGTACTAGTGGTTTGGACCCGATACGTGAGCAGTTCTTC. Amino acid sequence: CTSGLDPIREQFF.

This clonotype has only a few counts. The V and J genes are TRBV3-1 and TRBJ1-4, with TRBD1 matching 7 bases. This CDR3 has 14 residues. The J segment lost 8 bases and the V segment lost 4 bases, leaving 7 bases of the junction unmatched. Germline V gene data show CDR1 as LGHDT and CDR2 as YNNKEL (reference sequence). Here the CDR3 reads CASSPDRRVEKLFF. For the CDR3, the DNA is TGTGCCAGCAGCCCGGACAGGAGGGTAGAAAAACTGTTTTTT.

The CDR3: CSARDPPDLVSYEQYF. CDR3 sequence (DNA): TGCAGTGCTAGAGATCCCCCGGACCTCGTCTCCTACGAGCAGTACTTC. This chain uses TRBV20-1 with TRBJ2-7, with no clear D. This CDR3 is built from 16 residues. Germline V gene lookup returns CDR1 DFQATT and CDR2 SNEGSKA (reference sequence). Trimming took off 0 bases at V and 0 bases at J, with 15 bases between the two ends.

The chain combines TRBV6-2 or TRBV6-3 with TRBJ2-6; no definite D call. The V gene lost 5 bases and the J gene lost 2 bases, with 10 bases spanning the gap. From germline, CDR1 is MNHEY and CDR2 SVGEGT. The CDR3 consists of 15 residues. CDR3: CASSQEFPGANVLTF. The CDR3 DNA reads TGTGCCAGCAGTCAGGAGTTCCCTGGGGCCAACGTCCTGACTTTC.

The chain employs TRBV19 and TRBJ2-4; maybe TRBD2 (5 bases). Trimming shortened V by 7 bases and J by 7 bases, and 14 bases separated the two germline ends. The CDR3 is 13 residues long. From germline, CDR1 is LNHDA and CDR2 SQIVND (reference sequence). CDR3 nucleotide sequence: TGTGCCAGTACCCCCGGGATAGCGAACATTCAGTACTTC. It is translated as CASTPGIANIQYF.

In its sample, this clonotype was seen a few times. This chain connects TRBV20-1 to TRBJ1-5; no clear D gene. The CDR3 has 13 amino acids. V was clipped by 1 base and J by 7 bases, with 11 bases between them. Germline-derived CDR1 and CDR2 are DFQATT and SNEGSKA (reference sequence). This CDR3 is CSARGTPVQPQHF. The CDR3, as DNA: TGCAGTGCTAGAGGTACTCCTGTCCAGCCCCAGCATTTT.

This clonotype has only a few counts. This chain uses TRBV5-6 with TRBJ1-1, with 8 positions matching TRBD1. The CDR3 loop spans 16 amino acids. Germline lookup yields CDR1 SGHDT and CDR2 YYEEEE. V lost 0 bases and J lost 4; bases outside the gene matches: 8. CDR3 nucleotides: TGTGCCAGCAGCTTGGCCGGGTATCAGGGGGCCACTGAAGCTTTCTTT. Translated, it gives CASSLAGYQGATEAFF.

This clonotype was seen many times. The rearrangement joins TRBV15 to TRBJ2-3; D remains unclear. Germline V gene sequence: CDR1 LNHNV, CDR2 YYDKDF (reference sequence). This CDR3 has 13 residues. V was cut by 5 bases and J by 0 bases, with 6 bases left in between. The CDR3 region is CATSGWSTDTQYF. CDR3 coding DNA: TGTGCCACCAGCGGATGGAGCACAGATACGCAGTATTTT.